The text below deals with one TCR beta chain. Its antigen is as yet unknown. The researchers produced TCR beta cDNA from around 0.5 ug total RNA with a constant-region primer. Nested multiplex PCR, run for three rounds with slightly modified ARM-PCR, yielded TCR beta libraries. The first two PCR rounds used TRBV1-TRBV30 primers with a Cbeta primer, roughly 10 cycles each. TCRdb processed the multiplex PCR reads anew with MiXCR; each CDR3 protein has one entry. The sample lists 300,000 to 350,000 distinct CDR3 sequences; about two thirds were seen once. This sample stems from a study of tumor-infiltrating lymphocytes in primary liver carcinoma. On the study more broadly: The study included patients who were men and women aged 30 to 69 years.

This CDR3 spans 16 amino acids. CDR1 is SGHRS, CDR2 YFSETQ, per germline. V lost 4 bases and J lost 0; bases outside the gene matches: 6. Blood RNA came from unsorted whole blood; germline DNA was also extracted. Findings and limits, study-wide: The top-250-clone fraction was significantly higher in tumors than in blood (p = 0.039).

Specimen: peripheral blood. The rearrangement joins TRBV5-1 to TRBJ1-4, with 7 bases lining up with TRBD1. This TCR was recovered from a man between 35 and 55 years old with primary liver carcinoma and hepatitis B virus infection. The CDR3 is CASSPRQGATNEKLFF. The CDR3 DNA follows: TGCGCCAGCAGCCCCCGACAGGGCGCAACTAATGAAAAACTGTTTTTT.